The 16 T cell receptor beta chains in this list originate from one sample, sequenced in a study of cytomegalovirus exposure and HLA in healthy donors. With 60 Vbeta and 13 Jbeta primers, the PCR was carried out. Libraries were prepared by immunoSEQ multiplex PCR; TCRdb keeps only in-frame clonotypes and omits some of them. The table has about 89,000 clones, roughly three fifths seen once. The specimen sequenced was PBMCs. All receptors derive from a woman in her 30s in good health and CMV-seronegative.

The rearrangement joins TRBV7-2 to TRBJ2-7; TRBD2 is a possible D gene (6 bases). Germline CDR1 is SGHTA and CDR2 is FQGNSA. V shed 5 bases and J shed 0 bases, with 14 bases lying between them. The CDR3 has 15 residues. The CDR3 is CASSRQAGHSYEQYF. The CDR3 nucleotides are TGTGCCAGCAGCCGCCAAGCGGGTCACTCCTACGAGCAGTACTTC.

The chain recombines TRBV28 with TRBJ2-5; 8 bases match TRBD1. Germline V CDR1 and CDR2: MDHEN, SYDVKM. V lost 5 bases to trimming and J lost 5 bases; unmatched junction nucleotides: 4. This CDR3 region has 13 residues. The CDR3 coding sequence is TGTGCCAGCAGTCCGGGACAGGTGGAGACCCAGTACTTC. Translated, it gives CASSPGQVETQYF.

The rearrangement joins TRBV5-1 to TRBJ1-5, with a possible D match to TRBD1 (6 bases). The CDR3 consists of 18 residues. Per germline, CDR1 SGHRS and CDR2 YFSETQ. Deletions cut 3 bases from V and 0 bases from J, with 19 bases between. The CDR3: CASSSPAGQIDSNQPQHF. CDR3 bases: TGCGCCAGCAGCTCCCCCGCCGGACAGATAGATAGCAATCAGCCCCAGCATTTT.

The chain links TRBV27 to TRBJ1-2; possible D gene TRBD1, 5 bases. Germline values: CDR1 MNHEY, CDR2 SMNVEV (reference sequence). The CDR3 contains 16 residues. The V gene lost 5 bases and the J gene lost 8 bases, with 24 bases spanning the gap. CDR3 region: CASSPRQLKAPWGYTF. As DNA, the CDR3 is TGTGCCAGCAGTCCCAGACAGCTAAAAGCCCCTTGGGGCTACACCTTC.

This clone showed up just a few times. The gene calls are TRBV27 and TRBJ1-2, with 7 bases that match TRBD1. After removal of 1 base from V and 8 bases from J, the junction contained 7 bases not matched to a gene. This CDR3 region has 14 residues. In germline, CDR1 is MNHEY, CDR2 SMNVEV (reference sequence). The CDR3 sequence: CASSLLMTGQGYTF. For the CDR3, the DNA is TGTGCCAGCAGTTTATTAATGACAGGGCAAGGCTACACCTTC.

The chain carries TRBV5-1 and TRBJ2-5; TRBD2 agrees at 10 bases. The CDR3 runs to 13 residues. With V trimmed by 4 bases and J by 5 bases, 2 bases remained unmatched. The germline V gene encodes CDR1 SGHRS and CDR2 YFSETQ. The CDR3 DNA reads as TGCGCCAGCAGCGGGACTAGCGTGGAGACCCAGTACTTC. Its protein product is CASSGTSVETQYF.

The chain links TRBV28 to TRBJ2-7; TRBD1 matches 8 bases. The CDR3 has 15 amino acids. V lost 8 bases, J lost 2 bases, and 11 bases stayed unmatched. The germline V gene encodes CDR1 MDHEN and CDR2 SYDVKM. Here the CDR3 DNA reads TGTGCCAGCGAATCCCTGGGACAGGTAGCCTACGAGCAGTACTTC. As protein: CASESLGQVAYEQYF.

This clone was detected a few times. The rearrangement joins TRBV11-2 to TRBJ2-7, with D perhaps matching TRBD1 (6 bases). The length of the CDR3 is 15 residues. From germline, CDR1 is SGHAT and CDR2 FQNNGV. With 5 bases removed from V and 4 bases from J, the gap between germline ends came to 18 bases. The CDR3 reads CASSLTRQDSYEQYF. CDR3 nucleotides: TGTGCCAGCAGCCTGACCAGACAGGACTCTTACGAGCAGTACTTC.

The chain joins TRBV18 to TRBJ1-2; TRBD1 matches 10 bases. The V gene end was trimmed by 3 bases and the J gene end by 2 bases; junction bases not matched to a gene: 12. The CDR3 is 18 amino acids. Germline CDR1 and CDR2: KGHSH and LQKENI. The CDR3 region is CASSPLGTGVSLNYGYTF. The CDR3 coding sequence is TGTGCCAGCTCACCGCTTGGGACAGGGGTTAGTTTGAACTATGGCTACACCTTC.

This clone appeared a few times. CDR3 protein: CASSLTGSNTEAFF. CDR3 bases: TGCGCCAGCAGCCTTACAGGGTCGAACACTGAAGCTTTCTTT. The chain couples TRBV5-1 to TRBJ1-1, with TRBD1 as a possible D gene (6 bases). The V end was cut by 4 bases, the J end by 1 base, with 11 bases between. Germline V CDR1 and CDR2: SGHRS, YFSETQ. This CDR3 is built from 14 residues.

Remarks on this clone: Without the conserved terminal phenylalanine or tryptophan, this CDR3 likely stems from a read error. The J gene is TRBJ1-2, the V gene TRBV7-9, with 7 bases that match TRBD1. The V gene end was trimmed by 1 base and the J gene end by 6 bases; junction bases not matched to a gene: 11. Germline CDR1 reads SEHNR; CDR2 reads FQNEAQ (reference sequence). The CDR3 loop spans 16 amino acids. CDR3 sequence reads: CASSLVMWGTAHGYTL. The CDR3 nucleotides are TGTGCCAGCAGCTTAGTCATGTGGGGGACAGCCCATGGCTACACCCTC.

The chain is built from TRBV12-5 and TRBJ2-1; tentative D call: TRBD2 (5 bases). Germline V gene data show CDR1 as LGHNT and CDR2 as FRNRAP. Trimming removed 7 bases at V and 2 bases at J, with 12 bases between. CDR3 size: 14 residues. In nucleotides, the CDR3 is TGTGCTAGTGCCCAAGGACTTACCTACAATGAGCAGTTCTTC. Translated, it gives CASAQGLTYNEQFF.

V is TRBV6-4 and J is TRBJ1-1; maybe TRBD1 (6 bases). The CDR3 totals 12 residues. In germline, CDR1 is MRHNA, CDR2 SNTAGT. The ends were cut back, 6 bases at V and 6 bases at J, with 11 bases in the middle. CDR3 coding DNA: TGTGCCAGCAGGGGGCAGGGGTCTGAAGCTTTCTTT. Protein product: CASRGQGSEAFF.

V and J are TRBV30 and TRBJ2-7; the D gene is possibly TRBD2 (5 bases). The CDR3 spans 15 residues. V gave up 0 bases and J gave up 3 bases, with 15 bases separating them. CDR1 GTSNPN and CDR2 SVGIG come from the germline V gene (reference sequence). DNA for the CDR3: TGTGCCTGGAGTGTATCTGGGTTTGAGGGCTACGAGCAGTACTTC. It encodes CAWSVSGFEGYEQYF.

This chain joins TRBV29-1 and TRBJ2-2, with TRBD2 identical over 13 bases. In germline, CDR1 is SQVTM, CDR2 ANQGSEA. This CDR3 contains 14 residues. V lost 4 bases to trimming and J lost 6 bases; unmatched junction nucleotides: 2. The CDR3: CSVGTSGRAGELFF. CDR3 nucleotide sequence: TGCAGCGTTGGGACTAGCGGGAGAGCCGGGGAGCTGTTTTTT.

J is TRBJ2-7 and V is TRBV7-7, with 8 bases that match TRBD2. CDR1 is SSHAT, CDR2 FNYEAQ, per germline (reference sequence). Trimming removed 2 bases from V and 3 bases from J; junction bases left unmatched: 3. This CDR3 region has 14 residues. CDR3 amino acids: CASSLLAGSYEQYF. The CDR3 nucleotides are TGTGCCAGCAGCTTACTAGCGGGTAGCTACGAGCAGTACTTC.